This is a list of T cell receptor beta chains from one sample in a study of T cells after yellow fever vaccination. TCRdb fed the 5' RACE reads into MiXCR, producing one record per CDR3 protein. The sample lists some 160,000 distinct CDR3 sequences; 6% to 7.5% were seen once. This material consisted of CD4+ T cells sorted from PBMCs, taken more than 4 days after the first yellow fever vaccination. Receptors originate from a man in his late teens or twenties who received the YFV17D yellow fever vaccine. Both conserved end residues are part of each CDR3. A D gene is named only where the DNA matches it firmly. Some rows mark clone size as missing; the rest say once, few, many or name a class of expanded clone.

d_call	v_call	j_call	clone_size	cdr3_aa	cdr3_nt
.	TRBV18	TRBJ2-4	.	CASSTRESAKNIQYF	TGTGCCAGCTCCACACGGGAATCAGCCAAAAACATTCAGTACTTC
.	TRBV7-2	TRBJ2-1	many	CASSFWGTVHEQFF	TGTGCCAGCAGCTTTTGGGGTACGGTGCATGAGCAGTTCTTC
.	TRBV7-2	TRBJ1-1	many	CASSPYKNTEAFF	TGTGCCAGCAGCCCATATAAGAACACTGAAGCTTTCTTT
.	TRBV6-2/TRBV6-3	TRBJ2-1	many	CASSTPRTVYNEQFF	TGTGCCAGCAGCACCCCTCGGACAGTTTACAATGAGCAGTTCTTC
TRBD1	TRBV12-3/TRBV12-4	TRBJ1-2	many	CASSPTGSLYYTF	TGTGCCAGCAGTCCGACAGGGTCCTTGTACTACACCTTC
.	TRBV7-7	TRBJ2-2	many	CASSLDAAGELFF	TGTGCTAGCAGCCTAGACGCGGCCGGGGAGCTGTTTTTT
.	TRBV5-1	TRBJ2-1	few	CASSPQELSSYNEQFF	TGCGCCAGCAGCCCTCAAGAGCTCAGCTCCTACAATGAGCAGTTCTTC
.	TRBV3-1	TRBJ1-2	many	CASSPRKQGRDYGYTF	TGTGCCAGCAGCCCGCGTAAACAGGGTAGGGACTATGGCTACACCTTC
.	TRBV5-4	TRBJ2-7	.	CASSLDSGSYEQYF	TGTGCCAGCAGCTTGGACTCAGGTTCCTACGAGCAGTACTTC
.	TRBV12-3/TRBV12-4	TRBJ1-5	few	CASSLALGQPQHF	TGTGCCAGCAGTTTAGCGCTGGGTCAGCCCCAGCATTTT
.	TRBV19	TRBJ2-3	.	CASSMGQLADTQYF	TGTGCCAGTAGTATGGGGCAGCTAGCAGATACGCAGTATTTT
TRBD2	TRBV20-1	TRBJ2-3	many	CSAGPLAGLTDTQYF	TGCAGTGCGGGCCCCCTAGCGGGGCTCACAGATACGCAGTATTTT
.	TRBV6-5	TRBJ2-3	.	CASSYWTSTDTQYF	TGTGCAAGCAGTTACTGGACAAGCACAGATACGCAGTATTTT
.	TRBV18	TRBJ1-4	few	CASSRGTATNEKLFF	TGTGCCAGCTCACGTGGGACCGCAACTAATGAAAAACTGTTTTTT
.	TRBV20-1	TRBJ1-5	many	CSASGGGPISPQHF	TGCAGTGCTTCCGGCGGGGGCCCCATCAGCCCCCAGCATTTT
TRBD2	TRBV19	TRBJ2-7	many	CASSIVGGGSYEQYF	TGTGCCAGTAGTATCGTCGGCGGGGGCTCCTACGAGCAGTACTTC
.	TRBV2	TRBJ2-2	many	CASSDGTPGNTGELFF	TGTGCCAGCAGTGACGGGACACCGGGGAACACCGGGGAGCTGTTTTTT
.	TRBV24-1	TRBJ2-5	few	CATSDGSSGSYQETQYF	TGTGCCACCAGTGATGGCTCTTCAGGATCGTACCAAGAGACCCAGTACTTC
TRBD2	TRBV9	TRBJ2-3	many	CASSVGLASGGTDTQYF	TGTGCCAGCAGCGTAGGTCTAGCTAGCGGGGGCACAGATACGCAGTATTTT
.	TRBV5-1	TRBJ2-1	many	CASKEVGDHNEQFF	TGCGCCAGCAAGGAAGTTGGGGATCACAATGAGCAGTTCTTC
TRBD2	TRBV20-1	TRBJ2-1	many	CSATTSGAYNEQFF	TGCAGTGCTACGACTAGCGGGGCATACAATGAGCAGTTCTTC
.	TRBV20-1	TRBJ2-5	many	CSASGTGEETQYF	TGCAGTGCCAGCGGGACAGGAGAAGAGACCCAGTACTTC
.	TRBV20-1	TRBJ2-3	few	CSASGRSSTDTQYF	TGCAGTGCGTCCGGACGATCTAGCACAGATACGCAGTATTTT
TRBD2	TRBV7-3	TRBJ2-3	few	CASSPLRGGVADTQYF	TGTGCCAGCAGCCCCCTACGGGGGGGGGTGGCAGATACGCAGTATTTT
.	TRBV19	TRBJ1-1	few	CASSRPQGWGTEAFF	TGTGCCAGTAGTAGACCACAGGGTTGGGGCACTGAAGCTTTCTTT
.	TRBV6-5	TRBJ2-6	many	CASSYSRGSSSGANVLTF	TGTGCCAGCAGTTACTCCCGGGGCTCGAGCTCTGGGGCCAACGTCCTGACTTTC
.	TRBV5-1	TRBJ1-6	.	CASRVENSPLHF	TGCGCCAGCAGGGTGGAAAATTCACCCCTCCACTTT
TRBD1	TRBV5-4	TRBJ2-5	many	CASSLAQGASRETQYF	TGTGCCAGCAGCTTGGCCCAGGGGGCGTCAAGGGAGACCCAGTACTTC